The rows below give T cell receptor beta chains drawn from one sample of a study of cytomegalovirus exposure and HLA in healthy donors. TCRdb's table, derived via immunoSEQ multiplex PCR, lists solely in-frame clones and lacks some. Found here are some 180,000 clones, around 74% of them singletons; the top ten hold about 2.7%. What was sequenced was PBMCs. The receptor source for this set is a male donor in good health and CMV-seronegative. CDR3s include the opening cysteine and the closing phenylalanine or tryptophan. A D gene is named only where the DNA matches it firmly. Size tells how often a clone was seen (once, few, many) or the class of an expanded clone, and some rows leave it out.

j_call: TRBJ2-7; v_call: TRBV29-1; d_call: TRBD1; clone_size: .; cdr3_nt: TGCAGCGTTAAGGGACAGTCGACAACTGGGCAGTACTTC; cdr3_aa: CSVKGQSTTGQYF
j_call: TRBJ2-7; v_call: TRBV1; d_call: .; clone_size: .; cdr3_nt: TGCACCAGCAGCCAGCCCCTGCGAGGCGGGTGGAGTGGCGAGCAGTACTTC; cdr3_aa: CTSSQPLRGGWSGEQYF
j_call: TRBJ1-3; v_call: TRBV29-1; d_call: TRBD1; clone_size: once; cdr3_nt: TGCAGCGTCAGGGGGCTGCGCGGAAACACCATATATTTT; cdr3_aa: CSVRGLRGNTIYF
j_call: TRBJ2-5; v_call: TRBV6-1; d_call: .; clone_size: .; cdr3_nt: TGTGCCAGCAGTGGGAGGGACCCCACTTACCAAGAGACCCAGTACTTC; cdr3_aa: CASSGRDPTYQETQYF
j_call: TRBJ1-1; v_call: TRBV18; d_call: TRBD1; clone_size: .; cdr3_nt: TGTGCCAGCTACCTGACAGGGGACGACACTGAAGCTTTCTTT; cdr3_aa: CASYLTGDDTEAFF
j_call: TRBJ1-5; v_call: TRBV2; d_call: .; clone_size: .; cdr3_nt: TGTGCCAGTAGTGCAGATAGCAATCAGCCCCAGCATTTT; cdr3_aa: CASSADSNQPQHF
j_call: TRBJ1-5; v_call: TRBV5-4; d_call: TRBD1; clone_size: .; cdr3_nt: TGTGCCAGCAGCTTTACCCTCTCCCGGGACAGGGCCGGGGTTCAGCCCCAGCATTTT; cdr3_aa: CASSFTLSRDRAGVQPQHF
j_call: TRBJ2-6; v_call: TRBV11-2; d_call: .; clone_size: .; cdr3_nt: TGTGCCAGCAGCCTTAACAGGGCTGGGGCCAACGTCCTGACTTTC; cdr3_aa: CASSLNRAGANVLTF
j_call: TRBJ2-3; v_call: TRBV4-2; d_call: TRBD2; clone_size: many; cdr3_nt: TGTGCCAGCAGCCAAGAACGAAGCGGGGGCGCAGATACGCAGTATTTT; cdr3_aa: CASSQERSGGADTQYF
j_call: TRBJ2-3; v_call: TRBV7-3; d_call: .; clone_size: .; cdr3_nt: TGTGCCAGCAGCTTAGTGGGGCCAAGTGATACGCAGTATTTT; cdr3_aa: CASSLVGPSDTQYF
j_call: TRBJ1-2; v_call: TRBV4-3; d_call: .; clone_size: .; cdr3_nt: TGCGCCAGCAGCCAAGGTTCCACCGGGGTCTATGGCTACACCTTC; cdr3_aa: CASSQGSTGVYGYTF
j_call: TRBJ1-2; v_call: TRBV6-1; d_call: .; clone_size: few; cdr3_nt: TGTGCCAGCAGTGAAAGACAGCGGGCTAACTATGGCTACACCTTC; cdr3_aa: CASSERQRANYGYTF
j_call: TRBJ2-1; v_call: TRBV2; d_call: .; clone_size: few; cdr3_nt: TGTGCCAGCACCGAAGACAATACTAGGTACAATGAGCAGTTCTTC; cdr3_aa: CASTEDNTRYNEQFF
j_call: TRBJ2-1; v_call: TRBV27; d_call: .; clone_size: .; cdr3_nt: TGTGCCAGCAGTTTTCAAGGGACTTTGCAACCGCAGTTCTTC; cdr3_aa: CASSFQGTLQPQFF
j_call: TRBJ2-1; v_call: TRBV10-2; d_call: TRBD1; clone_size: few; cdr3_nt: TGCGCCAGCAAGGGGACAGACAGCTTTTACTACAATGAGCAGTTCTTC; cdr3_aa: CASKGTDSFYYNEQFF
j_call: TRBJ2-1; v_call: TRBV28; d_call: .; clone_size: .; cdr3_nt: TGTGCCAGCCACGGTACCACCTACAATGAGCAGTTCTTC; cdr3_aa: CASHGTTYNEQFF
j_call: TRBJ1-2; v_call: TRBV30; d_call: TRBD1; clone_size: .; cdr3_nt: TGTGCCTGGAGCTTCGACAGGGCTTTGGGCTATGGCTACACCTTC; cdr3_aa: CAWSFDRALGYGYTF
j_call: TRBJ1-5; v_call: TRBV19; d_call: .; clone_size: once; cdr3_nt: TGTGCCAGTAGGGTTAAGGTCGGGTCCGAGGTCGGCAATCAGCCCCAGCATTTT; cdr3_aa: CASRVKVGSEVGNQPQHF
j_call: TRBJ2-5; v_call: TRBV15; d_call: .; clone_size: .; cdr3_nt: TGTGCCACCAGCAGAGATTATGAGACCCAGTACTTC; cdr3_aa: CATSRDYETQYF
j_call: TRBJ1-5; v_call: TRBV6-1; d_call: TRBD1; clone_size: .; cdr3_nt: TGTGCCAGCAGTTTCGACAGGGGGAGCAATCAGCCCCAGCATTTT; cdr3_aa: CASSFDRGSNQPQHF
j_call: TRBJ2-1; v_call: TRBV4-2; d_call: .; clone_size: .; cdr3_nt: TGTGCCAGCAGCCAAGAGGCGGCGTCCTACAATGAGCAGTTCTTC; cdr3_aa: CASSQEAASYNEQFF
j_call: TRBJ1-5; v_call: TRBV18; d_call: TRBD1; clone_size: .; cdr3_nt: TGTGCCAGCGCCCGGGACAGAATTCGGGGCAATCAGCCCCAGCATTTT; cdr3_aa: CASARDRIRGNQPQHF
j_call: TRBJ1-5; v_call: TRBV7-9; d_call: .; clone_size: .; cdr3_nt: TGTGCCAGCAGCTTTGGACAAGAATATCAGCCCCAGCATTTT; cdr3_aa: CASSFGQEYQPQHF
j_call: TRBJ2-3; v_call: TRBV4-2; d_call: TRBD1; clone_size: .; cdr3_nt: TGTGCCAGCAGCCAAGAATCGGGACAGGGAAGGTCAGATACGCAGTATTTT; cdr3_aa: CASSQESGQGRSDTQYF
j_call: TRBJ1-2; v_call: TRBV30; d_call: .; clone_size: .; cdr3_nt: TGTGCCTGGAGTGAAGACGGAGCTAACTATGGCTACACCTTC; cdr3_aa: CAWSEDGANYGYTF
j_call: TRBJ1-5; v_call: TRBV28; d_call: .; clone_size: few; cdr3_nt: TGTGCCGCAGGGACTTATAGCAATCAGCCCCAGCATTTT; cdr3_aa: CAAGTYSNQPQHF
j_call: TRBJ1-5; v_call: TRBV6-5; d_call: .; clone_size: .; cdr3_nt: TGTGCCAGCAGTTACTCGAGGTGGGGGCGGGGGCAGCCCCAGCATTTT; cdr3_aa: CASSYSRWGRGQPQHF
j_call: TRBJ2-6; v_call: TRBV5-1; d_call: TRBD1; clone_size: .; cdr3_nt: TGCGCCAGCAGCTTGGGGACAGGGGAGCCTGGGGCCAACGTCCTGACTTTC; cdr3_aa: CASSLGTGEPGANVLTF
j_call: TRBJ1-2; v_call: TRBV2; d_call: TRBD1; clone_size: .; cdr3_nt: TGTGCCAGCAGTCAAGAAGGGACAGCCGGCTACACCTTC; cdr3_aa: CASSQEGTAGYTF
j_call: TRBJ1-5; v_call: TRBV27; d_call: TRBD1; clone_size: .; cdr3_nt: TGTGCCAGCAGCCTGGACAGGGATCAGCCCCAGCATTTT; cdr3_aa: CASSLDRDQPQHF
j_call: TRBJ2-1; v_call: TRBV4-2; d_call: TRBD1; clone_size: .; cdr3_nt: TGTGCCAGCAGCCAAGATCCGACAGGGGGTGAGCAGTTCTTC; cdr3_aa: CASSQDPTGGEQFF
j_call: TRBJ2-7; v_call: TRBV19; d_call: TRBD1; clone_size: .; cdr3_nt: TGTGCCAGTAGTTCCACAGGGGAAAAGTACTACGAGCAGTACTTC; cdr3_aa: CASSSTGEKYYEQYF
j_call: TRBJ1-5; v_call: TRBV7-9; d_call: .; clone_size: few; cdr3_nt: TGTGCCAGCAGCTTAGTAGGGAGTAGCAATCAGCCCCAGCATTTT; cdr3_aa: CASSLVGSSNQPQHF
j_call: TRBJ2-3; v_call: TRBV5-1; d_call: .; clone_size: once; cdr3_nt: TGCGCCAGCAGCTCTACTAGCTTAGATACGCAGTATTTT; cdr3_aa: CASSSTSLDTQYF
j_call: TRBJ1-3; v_call: TRBV18; d_call: TRBD1; clone_size: .; cdr3_nt: TGTGCCAGCTCACCGATACAGGGGGCTGGAAACACCATATATTTT; cdr3_aa: CASSPIQGAGNTIYF
j_call: TRBJ2-1; v_call: TRBV9; d_call: TRBD2; clone_size: .; cdr3_nt: TGTGCCAGCAGCCTTCTAGCGGGGGGGTACAATGAGCAGTTCTTC; cdr3_aa: CASSLLAGGYNEQFF
j_call: TRBJ2-3; v_call: TRBV2; d_call: .; clone_size: once; cdr3_nt: TGTGCCAGCAGTGCCGCAGATACGCAGTATTTT; cdr3_aa: CASSAADTQYF
j_call: TRBJ1-1; v_call: TRBV7-3; d_call: .; clone_size: .; cdr3_nt: TGTGCCAGCAGCTTAGCGGACAATCCGAACACTGAAGCTTTCTTT; cdr3_aa: CASSLADNPNTEAFF
j_call: TRBJ2-7; v_call: TRBV28; d_call: TRBD1; clone_size: few; cdr3_nt: TGTGCCAGCAGTGTTGACAGGGAGAGCTCCTACGAGCAGTACTTC; cdr3_aa: CASSVDRESSYEQYF
j_call: TRBJ2-5; v_call: TRBV12-5; d_call: TRBD1; clone_size: .; cdr3_nt: TGTGCTAGTGGCAATGGACAGGGCGAGACCCAGTACTTC; cdr3_aa: CASGNGQGETQYF
j_call: TRBJ1-1; v_call: TRBV30; d_call: .; clone_size: .; cdr3_nt: TGTGCCTGGAGTGTACATGAGAACACTGAAGCTTTCTTT; cdr3_aa: CAWSVHENTEAFF
j_call: TRBJ2-1; v_call: TRBV19; d_call: TRBD2; clone_size: .; cdr3_nt: TGTGCCAGTAGTATTCAGACTAGCGGGAGTTACAATGAGCAGTTCTTC; cdr3_aa: CASSIQTSGSYNEQFF
j_call: TRBJ1-5; v_call: TRBV29-1; d_call: TRBD1; clone_size: .; cdr3_nt: TGCAGCGTTCAAAAGGGGGCTAGCCAGCCCCAGCATTTT; cdr3_aa: CSVQKGASQPQHF
j_call: TRBJ1-6; v_call: TRBV28; d_call: TRBD1; clone_size: .; cdr3_nt: TGTGCCAGCAAGACCGGACAGGCCAATAATTCACCCCTCCACTTT; cdr3_aa: CASKTGQANNSPLHF
j_call: TRBJ1-2; v_call: TRBV28; d_call: .; clone_size: .; cdr3_nt: TGTGCCAGCAGTTTATCACGCCCGGACAGTAAGGGCTACACCTTC; cdr3_aa: CASSLSRPDSKGYTF
j_call: TRBJ1-5; v_call: TRBV28; d_call: .; clone_size: .; cdr3_nt: TGTGCCAGCAGTTTCGGCGGGGGCGATGGCAATCAGCCCCAGCATTTT; cdr3_aa: CASSFGGGDGNQPQHF
j_call: TRBJ2-7; v_call: TRBV29-1; d_call: .; clone_size: .; cdr3_nt: TGCAGCGTAGGAGTCTACGAGCAGTACTTC; cdr3_aa: CSVGVYEQYF
j_call: TRBJ1-5; v_call: TRBV18; d_call: .; clone_size: .; cdr3_nt: TGTGCCAGCTCACTATACTCAAATCAGCCCCAGCATTTT; cdr3_aa: CASSLYSNQPQHF
j_call: TRBJ2-7; v_call: TRBV4-3; d_call: .; clone_size: .; cdr3_nt: TGCGCCAGCAGCCAAGAAGCGACAGACTCCTACGAGCAGTACTTC; cdr3_aa: CASSQEATDSYEQYF
j_call: TRBJ2-1; v_call: TRBV5-6; d_call: .; clone_size: once; cdr3_nt: TGTGCCAGCAGCACGGACGGGGGATTTAGCTCCTACAATGAGCAGTTCTTC; cdr3_aa: CASSTDGGFSSYNEQFF
j_call: TRBJ1-4; v_call: TRBV30; d_call: TRBD1; clone_size: .; cdr3_nt: TGTGCCTGGAGGGTCTTGGACAGGGAACGGGGGGCAACTAATGAAAAACTGTTTTTT; cdr3_aa: CAWRVLDRERGATNEKLFF
j_call: TRBJ1-6; v_call: TRBV11-2; d_call: TRBD1; clone_size: .; cdr3_nt: TGTGCCAGCAGCTCCATACGGGACAGTAATTCACCCCTCCACTTT; cdr3_aa: CASSSIRDSNSPLHF